The rows below give T cell receptor beta chains drawn from one sample of a study of blood T cell repertoires in COVID-19. TCRdb's copy holds only in-frame clones and misses some; the assay was immunoSEQ multiplex PCR. Counted here are roughly 200,000 clones, 70% to 90% occurring once; the ten biggest clones make up roughly 3.5%. Source material: peripheral blood. These TCRs come from a man aged 55 to 70 with acute or convalescent COVID-19. Both conserved end residues are part of each CDR3. The D gene is left open where the match is weak. A clone size is listed for some rows: how often the clone was seen (once, few, many), or a class if it is expanded.

d_call: NA; v_call: TRBV6-6; j_call: TRBJ2-7; clone_size: NA; cdr3_aa: CASSYAGTVYGEQYF; cdr3_nt: TGTGCCAGCAGTTACGCGGGGACAGTCTACGGCGAGCAGTACTTC
d_call: NA; v_call: TRBV27; j_call: TRBJ2-2; clone_size: NA; cdr3_aa: CASSLRQTWAGELFF; cdr3_nt: TGTGCCAGCAGTTTACGACAGACCTGGGCCGGGGAGCTGTTTTTT
d_call: NA; v_call: TRBV7-9; j_call: TRBJ2-2; clone_size: NA; cdr3_aa: CASSFGGPGELFF; cdr3_nt: TGTGCCAGCAGCTTTGGGGGCCCCGGGGAGCTGTTTTTT
d_call: TRBD1; v_call: TRBV28; j_call: TRBJ2-2; clone_size: once; cdr3_aa: CASRGTGGLPGELFF; cdr3_nt: TGTGCCAGCAGAGGGACAGGGGGCCTTCCCGGGGAGCTGTTTTTT
d_call: NA; v_call: TRBV6-5; j_call: TRBJ2-3; clone_size: NA; cdr3_aa: CASRRDGTDTQYF; cdr3_nt: TGTGCCAGCAGGAGGGATGGCACAGATACGCAGTATTTT
d_call: TRBD2; v_call: TRBV27; j_call: TRBJ2-4; clone_size: NA; cdr3_aa: CASSLASGRTKNIQYF; cdr3_nt: TGTGCCAGCAGTTTAGCAAGCGGGAGGACCAAAAACATTCAGTACTTC
d_call: TRBD2; v_call: TRBV9; j_call: TRBJ2-7; clone_size: NA; cdr3_aa: CASSVGAGGPYEQYF; cdr3_nt: TGTGCCAGCAGCGTAGGAGCGGGAGGCCCTTACGAGCAGTACTTC
d_call: NA; v_call: TRBV29-1; j_call: TRBJ2-1; clone_size: NA; cdr3_aa: CSVEEGHDNEQFF; cdr3_nt: TGCAGCGTTGAAGAGGGACACGACAATGAGCAGTTCTTC
d_call: NA; v_call: TRBV7-2; j_call: TRBJ1-1; clone_size: NA; cdr3_aa: CASSIRQTNTEAFF; cdr3_nt: TGTGCCAGCAGCATTCGACAGACTAACACTGAAGCTTTCTTT
d_call: NA; v_call: TRBV3-1/TRBV3-2; j_call: TRBJ1-5; clone_size: NA; cdr3_aa: CASSPGGPGGQPQHF; cdr3_nt: TGTGCCAGCAGCCCGGGTGGACCGGGGGGTCAGCCCCAGCATTTT
d_call: NA; v_call: TRBV28; j_call: TRBJ2-1; clone_size: NA; cdr3_aa: CASSPRSGLSYNEQFF; cdr3_nt: TGTGCCAGCAGTCCCCGTAGCGGCCTCTCCTACAATGAGCAGTTCTTC
d_call: NA; v_call: TRBV6-5; j_call: TRBJ2-7; clone_size: NA; cdr3_aa: CASHEVARREYF; cdr3_nt: TGTGCCAGCCATGAGGTAGCGAGGCGTGAGTACTTC
d_call: NA; v_call: TRBV28; j_call: TRBJ1-2; clone_size: once; cdr3_aa: CASSPQTDYGYTF; cdr3_nt: TGTGCCAGCAGCCCACAGACAGACTATGGCTACACCTTC
d_call: TRBD1; v_call: TRBV6-5; j_call: TRBJ2-3; clone_size: once; cdr3_aa: CASSRGGSLDTQYF; cdr3_nt: TGTGCCAGCTCGAGAGGGGGCTCATTAGATACGCAGTATTTT
d_call: NA; v_call: TRBV28; j_call: TRBJ2-1; clone_size: NA; cdr3_aa: CASSNGGVKGNNEQFF; cdr3_nt: TGTGCCAGCAGCAATGGGGGCGTGAAGGGGAACAATGAGCAGTTCTTC
d_call: NA; v_call: TRBV3-1/TRBV3-2; j_call: TRBJ1-5; clone_size: NA; cdr3_aa: CASSLTGSNQPQHF; cdr3_nt: TGTGCCAGCAGCCTAACAGGATCGAATCAGCCCCAGCATTTT
d_call: NA; v_call: TRBV6-1; j_call: TRBJ1-5; clone_size: once; cdr3_aa: CASSEEGKNQPQHF; cdr3_nt: TGTGCCAGCAGTGAAGAGGGGAAGAATCAGCCCCAGCATTTT
d_call: NA; v_call: TRBV7-2; j_call: TRBJ2-7; clone_size: NA; cdr3_aa: CASSLGRQSSYEQYF; cdr3_nt: TGTGCCAGCAGCTTAGGTAGACAGTCCTCCTACGAGCAGTACTTC
d_call: TRBD1; v_call: TRBV19; j_call: TRBJ2-7; clone_size: once; cdr3_aa: CASSIGTGSEQYF; cdr3_nt: TGTGCCAGTAGTATTGGGACAGGGTCCGAGCAGTACTTC
d_call: NA; v_call: TRBV27; j_call: TRBJ1-4; clone_size: NA; cdr3_aa: CASSHSGEDEKLFF; cdr3_nt: TGTGCCAGCAGTCACTCGGGGGAAGATGAAAAACTGTTTTTT
d_call: TRBD1; v_call: TRBV2; j_call: TRBJ2-2; clone_size: NA; cdr3_aa: CASRGQGGTGELFF; cdr3_nt: TGTGCCAGCAGGGGACAGGGAGGGACCGGGGAGCTGTTTTTT
d_call: NA; v_call: TRBV2; j_call: TRBJ2-2; clone_size: once; cdr3_aa: CASIFTTNTGELFF; cdr3_nt: TGTGCCAGCATCTTTACTACGAACACCGGGGAGCTGTTTTTT
d_call: TRBD2; v_call: TRBV5-4; j_call: TRBJ2-6; clone_size: few; cdr3_aa: CASSSGTSGSSGANVLTF; cdr3_nt: TGTGCCAGCAGCTCCGGGACTAGCGGGAGTTCTGGGGCCAACGTCCTGACTTTC
d_call: NA; v_call: TRBV15; j_call: TRBJ2-3; clone_size: once; cdr3_aa: CATSSGGSTDTQYF; cdr3_nt: TGTGCCACCAGCAGCGGGGGTAGCACAGATACGCAGTATTTT
d_call: TRBD2; v_call: TRBV11-1; j_call: TRBJ2-1; clone_size: NA; cdr3_aa: CASSLAGGSNNEQFF; cdr3_nt: TGTGCCAGCAGCTTAGCGGGAGGGAGCAACAATGAGCAGTTCTTC
d_call: TRBD2; v_call: TRBV4-1; j_call: TRBJ2-1; clone_size: NA; cdr3_aa: CASSRLAEPYNEQFF; cdr3_nt: TGCGCCAGCAGCCGACTAGCGGAACCTTACAATGAGCAGTTCTTC
d_call: NA; v_call: TRBV3-1/TRBV3-2; j_call: TRBJ2-1; clone_size: NA; cdr3_aa: CASSSSPGRDDEQFF; cdr3_nt: TGTGCCAGCAGCTCTTCCCCGGGGCGGGACGATGAGCAGTTCTTC
d_call: NA; v_call: TRBV5-6; j_call: TRBJ2-2; clone_size: NA; cdr3_aa: CASSLGAYTGELFF; cdr3_nt: TGTGCCAGCAGCTTGGGGGCCTACACCGGGGAGCTGTTTTTT
d_call: TRBD1; v_call: TRBV28; j_call: TRBJ2-7; clone_size: NA; cdr3_aa: CASSSVGQGASYEQYF; cdr3_nt: TGTGCCAGCAGTTCGGTTGGACAGGGGGCTTCCTACGAGCAGTACTTC
d_call: NA; v_call: TRBV24-1; j_call: TRBJ2-5; clone_size: NA; cdr3_aa: CATSDWTAQETQYF; cdr3_nt: TGTGCCACCAGTGATTGGACAGCCCAAGAGACCCAGTACTTC
d_call: TRBD1; v_call: TRBV5-5; j_call: TRBJ1-5; clone_size: once; cdr3_aa: CASSPGQAYQPQHF; cdr3_nt: TGTGCCAGCAGCCCGGGACAGGCTTATCAGCCCCAGCATTTT
d_call: NA; v_call: TRBV6-2/TRBV6-3; j_call: TRBJ2-3; clone_size: NA; cdr3_aa: CASSSYTDTQYF; cdr3_nt: TGTGCCAGCAGTTCCTACACAGATACGCAGTATTTT
d_call: TRBD1; v_call: TRBV6-5; j_call: TRBJ2-7; clone_size: NA; cdr3_aa: CASSYSGQGPPYEQYF; cdr3_nt: TGTGCCAGCAGTTACTCCGGACAGGGACCCCCCTACGAGCAGTACTTC
d_call: TRBD2; v_call: TRBV20-1; j_call: TRBJ2-5; clone_size: NA; cdr3_aa: CSASREGEETQYF; cdr3_nt: TGCAGTGCTAGTCGGGAGGGTGAAGAGACCCAGTACTTC
d_call: NA; v_call: TRBV7-2; j_call: TRBJ2-7; clone_size: NA; cdr3_aa: CASSPGDAYEQYF; cdr3_nt: TGTGCCAGCAGCCCGGGAGATGCCTACGAGCAGTACTTC
d_call: TRBD2; v_call: TRBV11-2; j_call: TRBJ2-1; clone_size: NA; cdr3_aa: CASSLVAGGPEQFF; cdr3_nt: TGTGCCAGCAGCTTAGTTGCGGGAGGGCCTGAGCAGTTCTTC
d_call: TRBD2; v_call: TRBV7-2; j_call: TRBJ2-3; clone_size: NA; cdr3_aa: CASSSVTSGRGTDTQYF; cdr3_nt: TGTGCCAGCAGCTCCGTCACTAGCGGGAGGGGCACAGATACGCAGTATTTT
d_call: NA; v_call: TRBV9; j_call: TRBJ1-4; clone_size: NA; cdr3_aa: CASSVDAGKNEKLFF; cdr3_nt: TGTGCCAGCAGCGTAGATGCAGGGAAGAATGAAAAACTGTTTTTT
d_call: TRBD2; v_call: TRBV27; j_call: TRBJ2-3; clone_size: NA; cdr3_aa: CASSLSPSGLPDTQYF; cdr3_nt: TGTGCCAGCAGTTTAAGTCCTAGCGGTCTCCCAGATACGCAGTATTTT
d_call: TRBD2; v_call: TRBV12-5; j_call: TRBJ2-3; clone_size: few; cdr3_aa: CASGTGLAGGPGTDTQYF; cdr3_nt: TGTGCTAGTGGTACGGGACTAGCGGGAGGGCCGGGTACAGATACGCAGTATTTT
d_call: NA; v_call: TRBV4-2; j_call: TRBJ2-6; clone_size: NA; cdr3_aa: CASSQEGGAGANVLTF; cdr3_nt: TGTGCCAGCAGCCAAGAAGGAGGGGCTGGGGCCAACGTCCTGACTTTC
d_call: NA; v_call: TRBV7-2; j_call: TRBJ2-1; clone_size: NA; cdr3_aa: CASSLEQSSYNEQFF; cdr3_nt: TGTGCCAGCAGCTTAGAACAAAGCTCCTACAATGAGCAGTTCTTC
d_call: TRBD1; v_call: TRBV7-9; j_call: TRBJ2-1; clone_size: NA; cdr3_aa: CAGQGAGNEQFF; cdr3_nt: TGTGCCGGACAGGGGGCCGGCAATGAGCAGTTCTTC
d_call: TRBD1; v_call: TRBV4-1; j_call: TRBJ2-3; clone_size: few; cdr3_aa: CASSLNFGTGGTDTQYF; cdr3_nt: TGCGCCAGCAGCCTAAATTTTGGGACAGGGGGAACAGATACGCAGTATTTT
d_call: NA; v_call: TRBV4-1; j_call: TRBJ2-2; clone_size: NA; cdr3_aa: CASSQDFGGIGELFF; cdr3_nt: TGCGCCAGCAGCCAAGATTTCGGGGGTATCGGGGAGCTGTTTTTT
d_call: NA; v_call: TRBV3-1/TRBV3-2; j_call: TRBJ2-2; clone_size: NA; cdr3_aa: CASKTANTGELFF; cdr3_nt: TGTGCCAGCAAGACAGCGAACACCGGGGAGCTGTTTTTT
d_call: NA; v_call: TRBV4-1; j_call: TRBJ2-1; clone_size: NA; cdr3_aa: CASSQEWRSSHNEQFF; cdr3_nt: TGCGCCAGCAGCCAAGAATGGCGGTCCTCGCACAATGAGCAGTTCTTC
d_call: NA; v_call: TRBV5-6; j_call: TRBJ1-3; clone_size: few; cdr3_aa: CASSHRVSYGNTIYF; cdr3_nt: TGTGCCAGCAGTCACAGGGTTTCTTACGGAAACACCATATATTTT
d_call: TRBD1; v_call: TRBV3-1/TRBV3-2; j_call: TRBJ1-2; clone_size: NA; cdr3_aa: CASSQVGQGGYTF; cdr3_nt: TGTGCCAGCAGCCAAGTGGGACAGGGGGGCTACACCTTC